Below, 3 T cell receptor beta chains from the same sample are listed, as sequenced in a study of a mutant IDH1 vaccine in newly diagnosed glioma. Assay used: immunoSEQ multiplex PCR; TCRdb lists only in-frame clones, some missing. The data contain about 88,000 clones, about four fifths of them singletons. Time point here: baseline, week 1 (first vaccination visit). Sample treatment: pre-vaccination baseline after standard-of-care therapy. The sequencing here drew on PBMCs, taken from a glioma patient treated with radiotherapy, temozolomide or both. These receptors all stem from a man aged 35 to 55 with glioma. Some clones in this sample may be carry-over from other donors' samples.

V usage is TRBV5-1 and J usage is TRBJ2-7; D ambiguous. This CDR3 comprises 11 residues. Germline CDR1 reads SGHRS; CDR2 reads YFSETQ. V lost 4 bases and J lost 3, with 5 bases in between. CDR3 protein: CASSNSYEQYF. The CDR3 nucleotides are TGCGCCAGCAGCAACAGCTACGAGCAGTACTTC. The whole variable domain, remainder taken from reference TRBV5-1 and TRBJ2-7, is KAGVTQTPRYLIKTRGQQVTLSCSPISGHRSVSWYQQTPGQGLQFLFEYFSETQRNKGNFPGRFSGRQFSNSRSEMNVSTLELGDSALYLCASSNSYEQYFGPGTRLTVT.

The chain combines TRBV2 with TRBJ1-6; unclear D gene. The CDR3 covers 14 residues. The ends were cut back, 0 bases at V and 14 bases at J, with 14 bases in the middle. Looked up from germline, CDR1 is SNHLY and CDR2 is FYNNEI. DNA of the CDR3: TGTGCCAGCAGTGAAGCGGAGGGCGGTTCGGCCCTCCACTTT. It encodes CASSEAEGGSALHF.

A few counts support this clone. This rearrangement joins TRBV4-1 to TRBJ1-4; D is possibly TRBD1 (6 bases). CDR1 MGHRA and CDR2 YSYEKL come from the germline V gene. The CDR3 is 15 residues long. Trimming cost V 1 base and J 8 bases, with 14 bases left between them. CDR3 DNA: TGCGCCAGCAGCCAAGGTCACAGGGAAGGGGAAAAACTGTTTTTT. Amino acids: CASSQGHREGEKLFF.